This T cell receptor (beta chain) was documented in a study of blood T cells in healthy people across ages. Findings and caveats of the study: A strong correlation was found between TCR beta diversity and the percentage of naive T cells. Unsorted PBMCs prevented conclusive naive versus antigen-experienced comparison.

Then a second PCR, running roughly 7 to 11 cycles, was carried out with a sample-barcoded 5' primer and a J-beta primer mix. MiXCR, applied by TCRdb to the 5' RACE reads, yields one record per CDR3 protein. The sample holds 450,000 to 700,000 distinct CDR3 sequences, 25% to 30% seen once. Trimming removed 1 base from V and 2 bases from J; junction bases left unmatched: 8. CDR3 size: 15 residues. CDR1 and CDR2 (germline): DFQATT, SNEGSKA (reference sequence). For this clonotype: Its antigen remains unknown.

The sequence came from a woman in her sixties or seventies in good health. The V call is TRBV20-1, the J call TRBJ2-7; 7 nucleotides line up with TRBD1. Sequencing was done on a sample of blood. CDR3 in amino acids: CSARVVRDRAYEQYF. The CDR3 DNA reads TGCAGTGCTAGAGTAGTCCGGGACAGAGCCTACGAGCAGTACTTC.